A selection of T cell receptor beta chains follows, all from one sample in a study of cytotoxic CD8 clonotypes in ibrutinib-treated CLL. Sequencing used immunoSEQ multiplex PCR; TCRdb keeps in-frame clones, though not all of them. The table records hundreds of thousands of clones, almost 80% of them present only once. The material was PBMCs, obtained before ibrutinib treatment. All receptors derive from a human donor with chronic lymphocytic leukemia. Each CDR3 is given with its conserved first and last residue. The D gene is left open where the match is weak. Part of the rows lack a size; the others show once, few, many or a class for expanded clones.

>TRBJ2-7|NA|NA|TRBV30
CAWSVWDSYEQYF
TGTGCCTGGAGTGTATGGGATTCCTACGAGCAGTACTTC
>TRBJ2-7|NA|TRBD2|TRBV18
CASSPGTSGWGEQYF
TGTGCCAGCTCACCTGGGACTAGCGGATGGGGCGAGCAGTACTTC
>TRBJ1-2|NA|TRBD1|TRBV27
CASSSWTGIGYTF
TGTGCCAGCAGTTCCTGGACAGGGATCGGCTACACCTTC
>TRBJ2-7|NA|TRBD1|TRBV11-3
CASRGDRKPYEQYF
TGTGCCAGCAGGGGGGACAGGAAACCCTACGAGCAGTACTTC
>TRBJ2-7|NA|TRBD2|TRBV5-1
CASSFGSGVTYEQYF
TGCGCCAGCAGCTTCGGTAGCGGGGTAACCTACGAGCAGTACTTC
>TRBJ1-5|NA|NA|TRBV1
CTSSPEGGRRNQPQHF
TGCACCAGCAGCCCTGAGGGGGGGCGCCGAAATCAGCCCCAGCATTTT
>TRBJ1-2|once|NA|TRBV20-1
CSARVGDGYTF
TGCAGTGCTAGAGTCGGGGATGGCTACACCTTC
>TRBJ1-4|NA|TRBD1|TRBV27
CASSSGTGREKLFF
TGTGCCAGCAGTTCAGGGACAGGGAGGGAAAAACTGTTTTTT
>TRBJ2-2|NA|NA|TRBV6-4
CASSPVRQFSTGELFF
TGTGCCAGCAGCCCAGTTAGACAGTTTAGCACCGGGGAGCTGTTTTTT
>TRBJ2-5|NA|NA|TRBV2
CASSTRLGGETQYF
TGTGCCAGCAGCACTCGACTAGGCGGAGAGACCCAGTACTTC
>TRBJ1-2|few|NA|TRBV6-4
CASSETGFGYGYTF
TGTGCCAGCAGTGAAACTGGGTTTGGATATGGCTACACCTTC
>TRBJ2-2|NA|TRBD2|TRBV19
CASSRTSGRIFTGELFF
TGTGCCAGTAGTCGGACTAGCGGGAGGATATTCACCGGGGAGCTGTTTTTT
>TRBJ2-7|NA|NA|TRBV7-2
CASSSEGLDGRGSYEQYF
TGTGCCAGCAGCTCCGAGGGCTTAGACGGGAGAGGATCCTACGAGCAGTACTTC
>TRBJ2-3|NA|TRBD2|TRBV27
CASSSPGLATDTQYF
TGTGCCAGCAGTTCTCCGGGACTAGCAACAGATACGCAGTATTTT
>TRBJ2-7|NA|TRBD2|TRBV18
CASSPLFAGGHREQYF
TGTGCCAGCTCACCTCTTTTCGCGGGAGGACATCGCGAGCAGTACTTC
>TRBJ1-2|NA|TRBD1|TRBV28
CASSTTTGSPYGYTF
TGTGCCAGCAGCACAACGACAGGGTCGCCCTATGGCTACACCTTC
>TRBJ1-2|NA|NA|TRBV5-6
CASSLAAANYGYTF
TGTGCCAGCAGCTTGGCGGCAGCTAACTATGGCTACACCTTC
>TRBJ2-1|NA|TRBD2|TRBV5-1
CASSLAILAGGSSYNEQFF
TGCGCCAGCAGCTTGGCCATCCTAGCGGGAGGGAGCTCCTACAATGAGCAGTTCTTC
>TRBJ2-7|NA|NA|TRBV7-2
CASSLGGTYYEQYF
TGTGCCAGCAGCTTAGGCGGGACATACTACGAGCAGTACTTC
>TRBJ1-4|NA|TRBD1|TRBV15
CATRDRGNEKLFF
TGTGCCACCAGAGACAGGGGGAATGAAAAACTGTTTTTT
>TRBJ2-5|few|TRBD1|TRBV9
CASSDRDSPPALRETQYF
TGTGCCAGCAGCGACCGGGACAGCCCTCCAGCCCTCCGGGAGACCCAGTACTTC
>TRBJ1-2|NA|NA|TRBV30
CAWSVPLGGYTF
TGTGCCTGGAGTGTACCCTTGGGTGGCTACACCTTC
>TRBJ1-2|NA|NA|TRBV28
CASSLDSYGYTF
TGTGCCAGCAGTTTGGACAGCTATGGCTACACCTTC
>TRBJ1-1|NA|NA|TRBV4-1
CASSAGMGTEAFF
TGCGCCAGCAGCGCCGGCATGGGCACTGAAGCTTTCTTT
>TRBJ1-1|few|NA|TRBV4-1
CASSQMTGSIIF
TGCGCCAGCAGCCAAATGACCGGGAGCATAATCTTT
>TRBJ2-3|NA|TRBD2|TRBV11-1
CASSTRLAGTDTQYF
TGTGCCAGCAGCACAAGACTAGCGGGTACAGATACGCAGTATTTT
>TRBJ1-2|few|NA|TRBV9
CASSVGPGQDYGYTF
TGTGCCAGCAGCGTAGGCCCAGGACAAGACTATGGCTACACCTTC
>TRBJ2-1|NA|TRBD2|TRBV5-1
CASSLVGRDTYNEQFF
TGCGCCAGCAGCTTGGTCGGGAGGGACACGTACAATGAGCAGTTCTTC
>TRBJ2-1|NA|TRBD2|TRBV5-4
CASSLPGTSRNEQFF
TGTGCCAGCAGCCTACCCGGGACTAGCAGGAATGAGCAGTTCTTC
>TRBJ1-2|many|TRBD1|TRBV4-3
CASSLVQGASGYTF
TGCGCCAGCAGCCTCGTACAGGGGGCGAGTGGCTACACCTTC
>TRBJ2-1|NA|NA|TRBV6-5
CASSYSGTPEPNEQFF
TGTGCCAGCAGTTACTCAGGCACTCCGGAGCCGAATGAGCAGTTCTTC
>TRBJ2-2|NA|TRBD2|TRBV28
CASSTPLAGPTGELFF
TGTGCCAGCAGCACCCCTTTAGCGGGACCTACCGGGGAGCTGTTTTTT
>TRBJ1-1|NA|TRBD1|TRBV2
CASREQGAGEAFF
TGTGCCAGCAGAGAACAGGGGGCTGGTGAAGCTTTCTTT
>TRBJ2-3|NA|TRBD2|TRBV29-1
CSAVLAGPSTDTQYF
TGCAGCGCAGTATTAGCGGGGCCTAGCACAGATACGCAGTATTTT
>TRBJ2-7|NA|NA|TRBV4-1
CASSQEATGPPYEQYF
TGCGCCAGCAGCCAAGAGGCAACAGGGCCCCCCTACGAGCAGTACTTC
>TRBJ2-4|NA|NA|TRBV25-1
CASSDDRLAKNIQYF
TGTGCCAGCAGTGATGACAGGCTAGCCAAAAACATTCAGTACTTC
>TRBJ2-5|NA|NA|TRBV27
CASSLNGGRRETQYF
TGTGCCAGCAGTTTAAACGGGGGGCGCAGGGAGACCCAGTACTTC
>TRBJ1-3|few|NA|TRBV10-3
CAILVSSGNTIYF
TGTGCCATCTTAGTCAGCTCTGGAAACACCATATATTTT
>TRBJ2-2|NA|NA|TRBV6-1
CASSGGANTGELFF
TGTGCCAGCAGTGGGGGGGCGAACACCGGGGAGCTGTTTTTT
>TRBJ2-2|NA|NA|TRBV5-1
CASSLPGAGTGELFF
TGCGCCAGCAGCTTACCGGGGGCAGGCACCGGGGAGCTGTTTTTT
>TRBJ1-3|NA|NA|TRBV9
CASSGPSGNTIYF
TGTGCCAGCAGCGGGCCCTCTGGAAACACCATATATTTT
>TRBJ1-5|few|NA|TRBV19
CATGGPYPHQPQHF
TGTGCCACGGGGGGTCCATATCCGCATCAGCCCCAGCATTTT
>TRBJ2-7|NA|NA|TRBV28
CASSLNRISYEQYF
TGTGCCAGCAGTTTAAACAGGATCTCCTACGAGCAGTACTTC
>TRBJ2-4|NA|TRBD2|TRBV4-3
CASSQVRTSGSPRYF
TGCGCCAGCAGCCAAGTTCGTACTAGCGGGAGTCCAAGGTACTTC
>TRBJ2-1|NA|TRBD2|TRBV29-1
CSVELIAGGPQFF
TGCAGCGTTGAGCTTATAGCGGGGGGCCCGCAGTTCTTC
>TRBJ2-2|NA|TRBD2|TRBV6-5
CASSSLGSGSSGELFF
TGTGCCAGCAGTTCCTTGGGTAGCGGGAGCTCCGGGGAGCTGTTTTTT
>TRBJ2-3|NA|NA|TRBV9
CASSVAEQGFFSVDTQYF
TGTGCCAGCAGCGTAGCGGAACAGGGATTCTTTAGTGTGGATACGCAGTATTTT
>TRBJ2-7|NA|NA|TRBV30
CAWSLSRRGIYEQYF
TGTGCCTGGAGCCTCAGTCGGAGAGGGATCTACGAGCAGTACTTC
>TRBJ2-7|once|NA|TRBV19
CASSMWDYSYEQYF
TGTGCCAGTAGTATGTGGGATTACTCCTACGAGCAGTACTTC
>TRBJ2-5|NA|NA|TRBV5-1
CATSFSGPLETQYF
TGCGCCACTTCGTTCAGTGGGCCTCTAGAGACCCAGTACTTC
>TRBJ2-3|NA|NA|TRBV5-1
CASSSVGLNTDTQYF
TGCGCCAGCAGCTCGGTCGGACTTAACACAGATACGCAGTATTTT
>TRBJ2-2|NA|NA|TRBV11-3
CASSLVPWELFF
TGTGCCAGCAGCTTAGTTCCCTGGGAGCTGTTTTTT
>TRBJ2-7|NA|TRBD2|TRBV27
CASTNMPASGLVYEQYF
TGTGCCAGCACTAATATGCCGGCTAGCGGGTTGGTCTACGAGCAGTACTTC
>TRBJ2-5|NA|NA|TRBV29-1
CSVGHIEETQYF
TGCAGCGTGGGACACATCGAAGAGACCCAGTACTTC
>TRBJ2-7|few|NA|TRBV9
CASSPMGGPHYEQYF
TGTGCCAGCAGCCCAATGGGGGGACCTCATTACGAGCAGTACTTC
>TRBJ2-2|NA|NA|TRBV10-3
CASRTMLGANTGELFF
TGTGCCTCAAGGACTATGCTGGGCGCGAACACCGGGGAGCTGTTTTTT
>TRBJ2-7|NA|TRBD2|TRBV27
CASRKAGGTYEQYF
TGTGCCAGCAGGAAAGCGGGGGGAACCTACGAGCAGTACTTC
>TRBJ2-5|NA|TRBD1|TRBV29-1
CSVRRTGTGETQYF
TGCAGCGTCCGCCGAACCGGGACAGGGGAGACCCAGTACTTC